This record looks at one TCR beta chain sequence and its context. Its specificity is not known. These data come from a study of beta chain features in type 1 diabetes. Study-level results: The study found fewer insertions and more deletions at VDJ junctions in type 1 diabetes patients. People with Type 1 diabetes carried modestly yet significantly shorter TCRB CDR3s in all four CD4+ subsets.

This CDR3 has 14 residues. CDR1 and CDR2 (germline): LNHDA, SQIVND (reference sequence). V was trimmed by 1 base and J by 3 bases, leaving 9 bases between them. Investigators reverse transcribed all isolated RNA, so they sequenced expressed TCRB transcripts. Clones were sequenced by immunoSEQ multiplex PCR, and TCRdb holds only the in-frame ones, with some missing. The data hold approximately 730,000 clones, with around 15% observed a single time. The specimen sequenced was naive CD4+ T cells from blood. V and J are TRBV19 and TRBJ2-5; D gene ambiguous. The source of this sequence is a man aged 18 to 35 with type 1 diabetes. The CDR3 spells CASSIVHFEETQYF. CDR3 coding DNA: TGTGCCAGTAGTATAGTACACTTCGAAGAGACCCAGTACTTC.